This TCR beta chain was sequenced during a study of T cell repertoires in cytomegalovirus infection. Study background: It was the public TCR beta signatures that indicated both CMV infection and matching HLA type.

TCRdb fed the reads into MiXCR, producing one record per CDR3 protein. The table includes roughly 250,000 distinct CDR3 sequences, roughly 22% detected once. Regarding this clonotype: Its antigen is currently unknown.

Study outcomes and limitations: HLA-C-restricted CMV clonotypes gave the most frequent clonotype in two of eight donors. Carriers of CMV and the relevant HLA type were discriminated by public TCR beta frequency.

The germline V and J ends were trimmed by 0 bases and 4 bases, with 10 bases remaining between them. The CDR3 extends over 14 amino acids. Germline-derived CDR1 and CDR2 are SGHVS and FNYEAQ. The J gene is TRBJ2-7, the V gene TRBV7-6, with no clear D. The sequenced sample was CD8+ T cells from PBMCs. This clonotype originated in a human donor in good health (CMV status not recorded). Some clones in this sample may be carry-over from other donors' samples. The CDR3 DNA follows: TGTGCCAGCAGCTTAGCAAGGACCGATTACGAGCAGTACTTC. Amino acid sequence: CASSLARTDYEQYF.